What follows are 26 T cell receptor beta chains derived from one specimen sequenced in a study of blood T cell repertoires in COVID-19. The data were produced by immunoSEQ multiplex PCR, yet TCRdb's version contains in-frame clones alone and is incomplete. The sample holds 300,000 or so clones; about 83% are singletons and the top ten take 0.95% to 1.5%. Sequencing used peripheral blood. These receptor sequences come from a woman aged 45-60 years with acute or convalescent COVID-19.

The CDR3 nucleotides read TGTGCCAGCAGTGACTCTACGGCGGTAGCGGGAGGGCCCGACACCGGGGAGCTGTTTTTT. This encodes CASSDSTAVAGGPDTGELFF. The chain recombines TRBV6-4 with TRBJ2-2, with 11 nucleotides matching TRBD2. Trimming cost V 0 bases and J 3 bases; bases outside gene matches: 12. Germline V lookup: CDR1 MRHNA, CDR2 SNTAGT. The CDR3 has 20 amino acids.

Comment on this clone: This same CDR3 is encoded by further DNA sequences in the sample. The CDR3 DNA reads TGTGCCAGCAGTTTTTCTAGCGACACTGAAGCTTTCTTT. It translates to CASSFSSDTEAFF. V and J are TRBV12-3 or TRBV12-4 and TRBJ1-1; the D is unclear. Trimming shortened V by 3 bases and J by 3 bases, and 8 bases separated the two germline ends. There are 13 residues in the CDR3.

This clone was seen only a few times. This chain links TRBV5-1 with TRBJ2-3; 9 nucleotides line up with TRBD2. With V trimmed by 3 bases and J by 6 bases, 5 bases remained unmatched. The CDR3 length is 14 residues. Germline lookup yields CDR1 SGHRS and CDR2 YFSETQ. As DNA, the CDR3 is TGCGCCAGCAGCTCGGCTAGCGGGATCGATACGCAGTATTTT. Translating gives CASSSASGIDTQYF. The full variable domain, its missing parts supplied by reference TRBV5-1 and TRBJ2-3, is KAGVTQTPRYLIKTRGQQVTLSCSPISGHRSVSWYQQTPGQGLQFLFEYFSETQRNKGNFPGRFSGRQFSNSRSEMNVSTLELGDSALYLCASSSASGIDTQYFGPGTRLTVL.

The chain joins TRBV18 to TRBJ1-4, with 7 bases lining up with TRBD1. Looked up from germline, CDR1 is KGHSH and CDR2 is LQKENI. Losses at the gene ends were 6 bases for V and 6 bases for J; bases not matched to a gene: 10. The CDR3 is made up of 15 amino acids. This chain's CDR3 is CASSRSRGQDEKLFF. CDR3 in DNA: TGTGCCAGCTCCCGGTCAAGGGGGCAGGATGAAAAACTGTTTTTT.

V and J are TRBV7-2 and TRBJ2-3, with D maybe TRBD2 (5 bases). V lost 6 bases to trimming and J lost 3 bases, with 22 bases between them. The CDR3 length is 17 residues. The germline gives CDR1 SGHTA, CDR2 FQGNSA. In nucleotides, the CDR3 is TGTGCCAGCAGGAAGAGGCGAGTCCCACTAGTGACAGATACGCAGTATTTT. It specifies CASRKRRVPLVTDTQYF.

As regards this clone: The sample carries other DNA sequences with the same CDR3. V usage is TRBV5-1 and J usage is TRBJ2-3, with D perhaps TRBD2 (6 bases). Trimming stripped 0 bases from V and 2 bases from J, with 10 bases between. Germline lookup yields CDR1 SGHRS and CDR2 YFSETQ. The CDR3 loop spans 15 amino acids. The CDR3 DNA reads TGCGCCAGCAGCTTGGCGGCGGGACCCACAGATACGCAGTATTTT. It translates to CASSLAAGPTDTQYF.

This clone was recorded a few times. CDR3 sequence: CASSLFEKSEAFF. The CDR3 coding sequence is TGTGCCAGCAGCTTATTCGAGAAGAGTGAAGCTTTCTTT. V is TRBV7-6 and J is TRBJ1-1; D not resolved. Germline CDR1 reads SGHVS; CDR2 reads FNYEAQ. V shed 2 bases and J shed 7 bases, with 11 bases lying between them. The CDR3 has 13 amino acids.

V usage is TRBV18 and J usage is TRBJ2-1; no clear D gene. V was clipped by 3 bases and J by 4 bases, with 22 bases between them. Germline loops: CDR1 KGHSH, CDR2 LQKENI. The CDR3 runs to 18 residues. This CDR3 is CASSPPLTESSSYNEQFF. CDR3 sequence (DNA): TGTGCCAGCTCACCGCCCCTGACGGAGAGCAGTTCTTACAATGAGCAGTTCTTC. The variable domain in full, completed from reference TRBV18 and TRBJ2-1, reads NAGVMQNPRHLVRRRGQEARLRCSPMKGHSHVYWYRQLPEEGLKFMVYLQKENIIDESGMPKERFSAEFPKEGPSILRIQQVVRGDSAAYFCASSPPLTESSSYNEQFFGPGTRLTVL.

The rearrangement links TRBV19 to TRBJ2-1, with 13 bases that match TRBD2. Germline V gives CDR1 LNHDA, CDR2 SQIVND (reference sequence). Losses at the gene ends were 4 bases for V and 7 bases for J; bases not matched to a gene: 4. This CDR3 contains 15 residues. CDR3 sequence reads: CASSKLAGGINEQFF. The CDR3 bases are TGTGCCAGTAGTAAACTAGCGGGAGGGATTAATGAGCAGTTCTTC.

The rearrangement uses TRBV12-5 and TRBJ2-2, with 11 bases aligning to TRBD1. The CDR3 length is 14 residues. CDR1 is LGHNT, CDR2 FRNRAP, per germline. Unmatched junction bases numbered 1, after V lost 4 bases and J lost 6 bases. The CDR3 nucleotides read TGTGCTAGTGGTTCGGGACAGGGGGCCGGGGAGCTGTTTTTT. Its translation is CASGSGQGAGELFF.

The V and J genes are TRBV5-4 and TRBJ2-7; D gene uncertain. Germline CDR1 and CDR2: SGHNT and YYREEE (reference sequence). Trimming stripped 0 bases from V and 0 bases from J, with 10 bases between. This CDR3 is built from 15 residues. The CDR3 nucleotides read TGTGCCAGCAGCTTGGCCAACGGCGGCTCCTACGAGCAGTACTTC. This codes for CASSLANGGSYEQYF.

The chain recombines TRBV21-1 with TRBJ1-4. TRBV21-1 is an annotated pseudogene. The CDR3 totals 11 residues. The CDR3 region is CASSRSYRVFF. The CDR3 region has the DNA TGTGCCAGCAGCAGGAGTTATAGAGTGTTTTTT.

The chain joins TRBV7-2 to TRBJ1-1; no clear D gene. Trimming shortened V by 4 bases and J by 4 bases, and 16 bases separated the two germline ends. The CDR3 is made up of 15 amino acids. Germline CDR1 SGHTA, CDR2 FQGNSA. The chain's CDR3 is CASSSAEGSLTEAFF. The CDR3 DNA follows: TGTGCCAGCAGCTCTGCCGAGGGCTCTCTCACTGAAGCTTTCTTT.

This chain joins TRBV2 and TRBJ1-1, with D unresolved. Germline assignment: CDR1 SNHLY and CDR2 FYNNEI. This CDR3 has 14 amino acids. The germline V and J ends were trimmed by 2 bases and 4 bases, with 11 bases remaining between them. CDR3 in amino acids: CASSELRDSTEAFF. CDR3 bases: TGTGCCAGCAGTGAATTGAGGGATAGCACTGAAGCTTTCTTT.

The chain recombines TRBV18 with TRBJ2-7, with D unresolved. V was shortened by 4 bases and J by 1 base, with 8 bases between the two germline ends. This CDR3 has 13 amino acids. Germline V gives CDR1 KGHSH, CDR2 LQKENI. This chain's CDR3 is CASSRGISYEQYF. The CDR3 DNA is TGTGCCAGCTCACGCGGCATTTCCTACGAGCAGTACTTC.

The V gene is TRBV28, the J gene TRBJ1-3, with D tentatively TRBD1 (6 bases). Germline values: CDR1 MDHEN, CDR2 SYDVKM. V was clipped by 3 bases and J by 4 bases, with 16 bases between them. The CDR3 runs 16 residues. This CDR3 is CASSFHFGQSGNTIYF. The CDR3, as DNA: TGTGCCAGCAGTTTTCATTTCGGACAGTCCGGAAACACCATATATTTT.

This chain joins TRBV7-2 and TRBJ2-3; D is perhaps TRBD1 (6 bases). There are 16 residues in the CDR3. Germline-derived CDR1 and CDR2 are SGHTA and FQGNSA. V was clipped by 1 base and J by 6 bases, with 17 bases between them. This chain's CDR3 is CASSLGGTGIGDTQYF. The CDR3 DNA is TGTGCCAGCAGCTTAGGGGGTACAGGGATAGGGGATACGCAGTATTTT.

The rearrangement links TRBV2 to TRBJ2-1; D unresolved. The length of the CDR3 is 12 residues. Germline V CDR1 and CDR2: SNHLY, FYNNEI. The V end lost 5 bases, the J end lost 8 bases, and 10 bases lay between the germline ends. This CDR3 is CASSQTVYEQFF. In DNA, the CDR3 is TGTGCCAGCAGTCAGACTGTGTATGAGCAGTTCTTC. Complete variable domain (other parts from reference TRBV2 and TRBJ2-1): EPEVTQTPSHQVTQMGQEVILRCVPISNHLYFYWYRQILGQKVEFLVSFYNNEISEKSEIFDDQFSVERPDGSNFTLKIRSTKLEDSAMYFCASSQTVYEQFFGPGTRLTVL.

This chain links TRBV5-4 with TRBJ2-1, with 10 bases fitting TRBD1. The V gene's germline CDR1 is SGHNT and CDR2 YYREEE (reference sequence). Trimming cost V 4 bases and J 9 bases; bases outside gene matches: 10. The CDR3 length is 15 residues. CDR3 in amino acids: CASSLGTGEMVEQFF. CDR3 DNA sequence: TGTGCCAGCAGCCTGGGGACAGGGGAGATGGTTGAGCAGTTCTTC. Based on the CDR3 plus reference TRBV5-4 and TRBJ2-1, the full variable domain is ETGVTQSPTHLIKTRGQQVTLRCSSQSGHNTVSWYQQALGQGPQFIFQYYREEENGRGNFPPRFSGLQFPNYSSELNVNALELDDSALYLCASSLGTGEMVEQFFGPGTRLTVL.

In this sample, this clone turned up once. This chain links TRBV10-2 with TRBJ1-4; D is ambiguous. From germline, CDR1 is WSHSY and CDR2 SAAADI. V lost 2 bases and J 7 bases, leaving 8 bases between the germline ends. The CDR3 consists of 13 residues. CDR3 nucleotides: TGCGCCAGCAGTGAGATAGGGAGTGAAAAACTGTTTTTT. Residues: CASSEIGSEKLFF.

The chain joins TRBV6-5 to TRBJ1-1, with D uncertain. V was trimmed by 6 bases and J by 0 bases, leaving 11 bases between them. This CDR3 has 14 residues. Germline V gives CDR1 MNHEY, CDR2 SVGAGI. CDR3 sequence: CASSRSGLNTEAFF. CDR3 in DNA: TGTGCCAGCAGCCGGAGCGGGCTGAACACTGAAGCTTTCTTT.

This chain joins TRBV6-4 and TRBJ1-6, with D unclear. The V and J ends lost 3 bases and 0 bases respectively, with 6 bases between them. Germline V gives CDR1 MRHNA, CDR2 SNTAGT. The CDR3 loop spans 15 amino acids. The CDR3, as DNA: TGTGCCAGCAGTGATGGGAGCTCCTATAATTCACCCCTCCACTTT. Protein sequence: CASSDGSSYNSPLHF.

The V call is TRBV19, the J call TRBJ1-2, with 11 bases matching TRBD1. Germline values: CDR1 LNHDA, CDR2 SQIVND (reference sequence). With 8 bases clipped from V and 6 bases from J, the junction kept 14 bases outside the gene matches. The CDR3 length is 16 residues. CDR3: CASYPPPGQGANGYTF. CDR3 DNA sequence: TGTGCCAGTTATCCCCCTCCCGGACAGGGGGCGAATGGCTACACCTTC. The full variable domain, rest sourced from reference TRBV19 and TRBJ1-2, is DGGITQSPKYLFRKEGQNVTLSCEQNLNHDAMYWYRQDPGQGLRLIYYSQIVNDFQKGDIAEGYSVSREKKESFPLTVTSAQKNPTAFYLCASYPPPGQGANGYTFGSGTRLTVV.

Regarding this clone: Other DNA sequences of this sample code for an identical CDR3. V gene TRBV3-1 (or the pseudogene TRBV3-2) combines with J gene TRBJ2-3; TRBD1 aligns across 8 bases. The ends lost 3 bases at V and 0 bases at J; junction bases unmatched: 5. CDR1 LGHDT and CDR2 YNNKEL come from the germline V gene (reference sequence). CDR3 size: 16 residues. The DNA for the CDR3 is TGTGCCAGCAGCCAGGCTGGACAGGGTAGCACAGATACGCAGTATTTT. It yields the protein CASSQAGQGSTDTQYF.

J is TRBJ1-4 and V is TRBV5-1, with D uncertain. CDR3 size: 14 residues. Germline V gene lookup returns CDR1 SGHRS and CDR2 YFSETQ. The ends were cut back, 4 bases at V and 6 bases at J, with 13 bases in the middle. CDR3 coding DNA: TGCGCCAGCAGCCCAGCGAATTGGGATGAAAAACTGTTTTTT. It translates to CASSPANWDEKLFF.

This clone was observed a single time. V and J are TRBV12-3 or TRBV12-4 and TRBJ2-5; weak D call: TRBD2 (6 bases). This CDR3 comprises 13 residues. Trimming shortened V by 2 bases and J by 9 bases, and 13 bases separated the two germline ends. CDR3 in amino acids: CASSLWGVEAQYF. CDR3 in DNA: TGTGCCAGCAGTTTATGGGGGGTCGAGGCCCAGTACTTC.